This passage covers 28 T cell receptor beta chains from one sample sequenced in a study of blood T cells in healthy people across ages. A J-beta primer mix and a sample-barcoded 5' primer were used in a second PCR of about 7 to 12 cycles. TCRdb re-called the 5' RACE reads with MiXCR, one entry per CDR3 protein. This sample yields more than 700,000 distinct CDR3 sequences, of which around 45% are seen a single time; 15% to 20% belongs to the top ten. What was sequenced was blood. The source of these receptors is a man of 80 years or more in good health.

V gene TRBV7-6 combines with J gene TRBJ2-5; D ambiguous. Germline CDR1 SGHVS, CDR2 FNYEAQ. CDR3 length: 14 residues. Trimming stripped 2 bases from V and 3 bases from J, with 10 bases between. CDR3 DNA sequence: TGTGCCAGCAGCTTAATGGGCGGAAAAGAGACCCAGTACTTC. Amino acid sequence: CASSLMGGKETQYF. Supplemented by reference TRBV7-6 and TRBJ2-5, the full variable domain reads GAGVSQSPRYKVTKRGQDVALRCDPISGHVSLYWYRQALGQGPEFLTYFNYEAQQDKSGLPNDRFSAERPEGSISTLTIQRTEQRDSAMYRCASSLMGGKETQYFGPGTRLLVL.

The gene calls are TRBV28 and TRBJ2-7; 8 bases line up with TRBD2. This CDR3 is 15 amino acids long. Germline trimming cut 5 bases from V and 0 bases from J; bases unmatched to any gene: 6. From germline, CDR1 is MDHEN and CDR2 SYDVKM. The CDR3 nucleotides read TGTGCCAGCAGTCCCCCACGGGAGGGCTCCTACGAGCAGTACTTC. This gives the protein CASSPPREGSYEQYF. Full variable domain (outside the CDR3, taken from reference TRBV28 and TRBJ2-7): DVKVTQSSRYLVKRTGEKVFLECVQDMDHENMFWYRQDPGLGLRLIYFSYDVKMKEKGDIPEGYSVSREKKERFSLILESASTNQTSMYLCASSPPREGSYEQYFGPGTRLTVT.

For the CDR3, the DNA is TGTGCCAGCAGCACTTGGGAACTATCCATCGGGCAAGAGACCCAGTACTTC. Protein sequence: CASSTWELSIGQETQYF. J is TRBJ2-5 and V is TRBV28; D uncertain. Germline CDR1 reads MDHEN; CDR2 reads SYDVKM. The V gene lost 6 bases and the J gene lost 2 bases, with 22 bases spanning the gap. The CDR3 is 17 amino acids. Full variable domain (remainder filled in from reference TRBV28 and TRBJ2-5): DVKVTQSSRYLVKRTGEKVFLECVQDMDHENMFWYRQDPGLGLRLIYFSYDVKMKEKGDIPEGYSVSREKKERFSLILESASTNQTSMYLCASSTWELSIGQETQYFGPGTRLLVL.

This chain uses TRBV5-6 with TRBJ1-5; 9 bases align to TRBD1. V trimming: 4 bases; J trimming: 7 bases; junction bases outside the gene matches: 6. Germline CDR1 is SGHDT and CDR2 is YYEEEE. There are 14 residues in the CDR3. The CDR3 sequence: CASSRTGGEQPQHF. Written as DNA, the CDR3 is TGTGCCAGCAGCCGCACAGGGGGCGAGCAGCCCCAGCATTTT.

This clonotype was observed a handful of times. The gene calls are TRBV5-1 and TRBJ2-3; 9 bases are a match to TRBD2. J gave up 4 bases and V 4 bases, and 4 bases lay outside the gene matches. Germline V gives CDR1 SGHRS, CDR2 YFSETQ. The CDR3 is made up of 14 amino acids. The CDR3 DNA reads TGCGCCAGCAGCGTCGGCGGGAGGGCAGATACGCAGTATTTT. Encoded protein: CASSVGGRADTQYF.

This clonotype was counted ten times or more. V is TRBV20-1 and J is TRBJ1-5; D is possibly TRBD1 (6 bases). Germline lookup yields CDR1 DFQATT and CDR2 SNEGSKA (reference sequence). Trimming removed 6 bases from V and 3 bases from J, with 15 bases in between. The CDR3 extends over 14 amino acids. The CDR3 DNA follows: TGCAGTGCAGCCGGACAGAGTATCAATCAGCCCCAGCATTTT. As protein: CSAAGQSINQPQHF.

This chain links TRBV20-1 with TRBJ2-7, with 13 bases fitting TRBD2. The V segment lost 6 bases and the J segment 7 bases; nucleotides outside the gene matches: 12. The CDR3 extends over 15 amino acids. Germline values: CDR1 DFQATT, CDR2 SNEGSKA (reference sequence). CDR3 in amino acids: CSAMGTSGNDDEQYF. As DNA, the CDR3 is TGCAGTGCAATGGGGACTAGCGGGAATGACGATGAGCAGTACTTC.

A remark on this clonotype: Since a much larger clone is just one base distant, this may be a read error. J is TRBJ1-1 and V is TRBV29-1; D may be TRBD1 (5 bases). The CDR3 length is 14 residues. CDR1 is SQVTM and CDR2 is ANQGSEA in the germline V gene. The CDR3 DNA is TGCAACGTTGAATTCGTACTTGAGGGGACTGAAGCTTTCTTT. Its translation is CNVEFVLEGTEAFF.

The chain combines TRBV24-1 with TRBJ2-1, with 9 bases fitting TRBD2. V shed 9 bases and J 0 bases; nucleotides not matched to a gene: 11. Germline values: CDR1 KGHDR, CDR2 SFDVKD. This CDR3 is 17 amino acids long. CDR3 bases: TGTGCCACCTCGAGAAGAGCTAGCGGGAACTCCTACAATGAGCAGTTCTTC. This gives the protein CATSRRASGNSYNEQFF.

The J gene is TRBJ2-2, the V gene TRBV29-1; TRBD2 might be the D (8 bases). Germline lookup yields CDR1 SQVTM and CDR2 ANQGSEA. V shed 6 bases and J shed 6 bases, with 23 bases lying between them. The CDR3 is 16 residues long. For the CDR3, the DNA is TGCAGCGTCGGAGGGGGCCTTGGGACTAGTTCCGGGGAGCTGTTTTTT. Translating it yields CSVGGGLGTSSGELFF.

This clonotype was seen only a few times. This rearrangement joins TRBV20-1 to TRBJ2-7; 11 bases match TRBD1. Germline lookup yields CDR1 DFQATT and CDR2 SNEGSKA (reference sequence). J gave up 0 bases and V 1 base, and 5 bases lay outside the gene matches. The length of the CDR3 is 16 residues. In DNA form, the CDR3 reads TGCAGTGCTAGAGCCCTTGGGACAGGGGGCTCCTACGAGCAGTACTTC. It encodes CSARALGTGGSYEQYF.

A note on this clonotype: One end of the junction is discordant with germline, which a read error may explain. The chain is built from TRBV7-2 and TRBJ2-2; 8 nucleotides match TRBD2. The CDR3 covers 18 residues. CDR1 SGHTA and CDR2 FQGNSA come from the germline V gene. Here the CDR3 reads CASSLGSLAGPGPGELFF. CDR3 nucleotide sequence: TGCGCCAGCAGCTTAGGGTCATTAGCGGGGCCTGGCCCCGGGGAGCTGTTTTTT.

V is TRBV29-1 and J is TRBJ1-5; no definite D call. The CDR3 loop spans 12 amino acids. Germline CDR1 and CDR2: SQVTM and ANQGSEA. V was shortened by 7 bases and J by 3 bases, with 10 bases between the two germline ends. CDR3 sequence: CSAQGYNQPQHF. The DNA for the CDR3 is TGCAGCGCCCAAGGGTACAATCAGCCCCAGCATTTT.

This rearrangement joins TRBV14 to TRBJ2-5; maybe TRBD2 (6 bases). Trimming removed 0 bases at V and 3 bases at J, with 11 bases between. The CDR3 runs 15 residues. CDR1 is SGHDN, CDR2 FVKESK, per germline. This chain's CDR3 is CASSQDRRGKETQYF. DNA of the CDR3: TGTGCCAGCAGCCAAGATCGGAGGGGAAAAGAGACCCAGTACTTC.

Comment on this clonotype: With a much larger clone just one base away, this may be a read error. The gene calls are TRBV9 and TRBJ2-5; 7 bases are a match to TRBD1. TRBJ2-7 matches the DNA end more closely, so the J call is doubtful. The CDR3 sequence is 15 residues long. Germline V gives CDR1 SGDLS, CDR2 YYNGEE. The CDR3 loop reads CASSVADRAGYEQYF. DNA for the CDR3: TGTGCCAGCAGCGTAGCTGACAGGGCGGGTTACGAGCAGTACTTC.

This clonotype was counted at least ten times. A much larger clone lies a single base off, so this may be a read error. This chain joins TRBV29-1 and TRBJ2-5; D is unclear. CDR3 length equals 12 residues. Germline CDR1 SQVTM, CDR2 ANQGSEA. Trimming shortened V by 6 bases and J by 11 bases, and 19 bases separated the two germline ends. CDR3 DNA sequence: TGCAGCGTCGAAAGCTGGAACAATGAACAGTACTTC. Amino acids: CSVESWNNEQYF.

In this sample, this clonotype turned up a few times. This sequence joins TRBV7-2 and TRBJ2-6; D unclear. Trimming stripped 8 bases from V and 0 bases from J, with 8 bases between. Per germline, CDR1 SGHTA and CDR2 FQGNSA. The CDR3 consists of 14 residues. The CDR3 here is CASPPLSGANVLTF. In DNA form, the CDR3 reads TGTGCCAGCCCCCCCCTCTCTGGGGCCAACGTCCTGACTTTC. The entire variable domain, with the rest obtained from reference TRBV7-2 and TRBJ2-6, is as follows: GAGVSQSPSNKVTEKGKDVELRCDPISGHTALYWYRQSLGQGLEFLIYFQGNSAPDKSGLPSDRFSAERTGGSVSTLTIQRTQQEDSAVYLCASPPLSGANVLTFGAGSRLTVL.

A note on this clonotype: One junction end disagrees with the germline gene, perhaps due to a read error. V is TRBV10-3 and J is TRBJ2-5; 8 bases align to TRBD1. The CDR3 loop spans 16 amino acids. Germline V CDR1 and CDR2: ENHRY, SYGVKD. The CDR3 here is CVISAGQGVYQETQYF. CDR3 coding DNA: TGTGTCATCAGTGCCGGACAGGGCGTGTACCAAGAGACCCAGTACTTC.

This clonotype appeared a few times. This CDR3 is CASSLAGGMNNEQFF. CDR3 DNA: TGTGCCAGCAGCTTAGCTGGGGGGATGAACAATGAGCAGTTCTTC. The rearrangement links TRBV7-2 to TRBJ2-1, with D possibly being TRBD2 (6 bases). Looked up from germline, CDR1 is SGHTA and CDR2 is FQGNSA. V lost 0 bases and J 5 bases, leaving 11 bases between the germline ends. The CDR3 has 15 residues.

This clonotype was counted at least ten times. V is TRBV10-3 and J is TRBJ2-7; the match to TRBD2 covers 15 bases. The germline V gene has CDR1 ENHRY and CDR2 SYGVKD. This CDR3 has 15 residues. Losses at the gene ends were 7 bases for V and 4 bases for J; bases not matched to a gene: 5. The CDR3 DNA reads TGTGCCATCAAAGGGACTAGCGGGAGGACGTACGAGCAGTACTTC. This codes for CAIKGTSGRTYEQYF.

This clonotype turned up a few times. This chain uses TRBV3-1 with TRBJ2-7; 7 bases map to TRBD2. Trimming at V came to 4 bases and at J to 0 bases, leaving 9 bases not matched to a gene. This CDR3 region has 16 residues. Looked up from germline, CDR1 is LGHDT and CDR2 is YNNKEL (reference sequence). CDR3 in amino acids: CASSRGGTASSYEQYF. The DNA of the CDR3 is TGTGCCAGCAGCCGGGGAGGGACTGCGTCCTCCTACGAGCAGTACTTC.

This chain uses TRBV10-3 with TRBJ2-1, with 7 bases aligning to TRBD2. This CDR3 is built from 17 residues. With V trimmed by 0 bases and J by 7 bases, 12 bases remained unmatched. From germline, CDR1 is ENHRY and CDR2 SYGVKD. In nucleotides, the CDR3 is TGTGCCATCAGTGAGTCGGGAGGGACTGGGATTGTAAATGAGCAGTTCTTC. Its translation: CAISESGGTGIVNEQFF.

The chain couples TRBV27 to TRBJ2-7; maybe TRBD1 (5 bases). The CDR3 totals 14 residues. V was cut by 3 bases and J by 4 bases, with 13 bases left in between. The germline V gene has CDR1 MNHEY and CDR2 SMNVEV (reference sequence). CDR3 sequence reads: CASSLMGPTYEQYF. The CDR3 coding sequence is TGTGCCAGCAGTTTGATGGGGCCAACGTACGAGCAGTACTTC.

This sequence joins TRBV10-3 and TRBJ1-1; D is possibly TRBD1 (6 bases). The CDR3 loop spans 14 amino acids. Trimming cost V 9 bases and J 5 bases, with 19 bases left between them. Per the germline V gene, CDR1 is ENHRY and CDR2 is SYGVKD. The CDR3 protein is CAIRETGQITEAFF. In nucleotides, the CDR3 is TGTGCCATTCGTGAGACAGGTCAAATTACTGAAGCTTTCTTT.

In its sample, this clonotype was seen a few times. V and J are TRBV10-3 and TRBJ1-1; 7 nucleotides agree with TRBD1. V lost 6 bases and J lost 1; bases outside the gene matches: 2. Germline V gene sequence: CDR1 ENHRY, CDR2 SYGVKD. This CDR3 is 13 amino acids long. The CDR3 region has the DNA TGTGCCATCAGCCGACAGGGGAACACTGAAGCTTTCTTT. Amino acids: CAISRQGNTEAFF.

This clonotype was recorded a few times. The J gene is TRBJ2-5, the V gene TRBV7-2; 11 nucleotides agree with TRBD2. The J call may be incorrect, as the DNA end agrees better with TRBJ2-7. Germline V gene data show CDR1 as SGHTA and CDR2 as FQGNSA. The CDR3 has 16 amino acids. CDR3 nucleotides: TGTGCCAGCAGCTTAACCCCTGCTAGCGGGAGGAGCGAGCAGTACTTC. As protein: CASSLTPASGRSEQYF.

The chain employs TRBV7-2 and TRBJ2-7, with D tentatively TRBD1 or TRBD2 (5 bases each). The germline V gene has CDR1 SGHTA and CDR2 FQGNSA. The CDR3 is 18 residues long. Trimming shortened V by 5 bases and J by 1 base, and 24 bases separated the two germline ends. CDR3 sequence reads: CASSPALVWGRGSYEQYF. The DNA of the CDR3 is TGTGCCAGCAGCCCCGCATTAGTTTGGGGGAGAGGGTCCTACGAGCAGTACTTC.

The chain combines TRBV7-2 with TRBJ2-1; a weak D match, TRBD1 (6 bases). The V gene's germline CDR1 is SGHTA and CDR2 FQGNSA. Trimming removed 5 bases at V and 8 bases at J, with 19 bases between. The CDR3 length is 15 residues. The CDR3 sequence: CASSLGQPKGYEQFF. Written as DNA, the CDR3 is TGTGCCAGCAGCCTAGGACAGCCTAAGGGTTATGAGCAGTTCTTC.